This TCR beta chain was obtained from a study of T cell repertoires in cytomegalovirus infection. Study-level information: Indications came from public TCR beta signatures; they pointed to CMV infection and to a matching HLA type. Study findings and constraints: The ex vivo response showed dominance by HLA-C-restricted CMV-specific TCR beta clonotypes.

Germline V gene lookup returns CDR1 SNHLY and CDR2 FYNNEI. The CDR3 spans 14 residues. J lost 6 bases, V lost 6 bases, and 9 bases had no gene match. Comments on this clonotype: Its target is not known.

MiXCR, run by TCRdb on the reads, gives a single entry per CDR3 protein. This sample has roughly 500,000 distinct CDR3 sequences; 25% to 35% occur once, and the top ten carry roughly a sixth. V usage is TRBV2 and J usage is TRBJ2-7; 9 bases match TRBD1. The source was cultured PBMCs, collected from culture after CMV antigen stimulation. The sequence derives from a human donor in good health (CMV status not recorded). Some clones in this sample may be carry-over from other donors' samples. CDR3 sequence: CASRVGDRAREQYF. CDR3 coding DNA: TGTGCCAGCAGGGTCGGGGACAGGGCTCGCGAGCAGTACTTC. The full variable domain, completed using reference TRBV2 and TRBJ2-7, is EPEVTQTPSHQVTQMGQEVILRCVPISNHLYFYWYRQILGQKVEFLVSFYNNEISEKSEIFDDQFSVERPDGSNFTLKIRSTKLEDSAMYFCASRVGDRAREQYFGPGTRLTVT.